This T cell receptor beta chain comes out of a study of blood T cell repertoires in COVID-19. Study information: The samples span acute and convalescent COVID-19 from the United States, Italy and Spain.

CDR3 length equals 12 residues. The germline V and J ends were trimmed by 7 bases and 0 bases, with 9 bases remaining between them. CDR1 and CDR2 from the germline V gene are GTSNPN and SVGIG (reference sequence). Study processing details: It was from reference gene primer amplification that nucleated cell counts were estimated. This table comes from immunoSEQ multiplex PCR, and its TCRdb copy is limited to in-frame clones, with some not included. V, J and clone size are taken as reported in that table, and D and trimming were inferred from the DNA itself. The data hold about 270,000 clones, with around nine tenths observed a single time.

The origin of this receptor is a man aged 35 to 55 with active or convalescent COVID-19. Sequencing was performed on peripheral blood. The chain links TRBV30 to TRBJ1-1, with a weak D call TRBD1 (6 bases). The DNA of the CDR3 is TGTGCCTTGGACAGCATGAACACTGAAGCTTTCTTT. As protein: CALDSMNTEAFF.